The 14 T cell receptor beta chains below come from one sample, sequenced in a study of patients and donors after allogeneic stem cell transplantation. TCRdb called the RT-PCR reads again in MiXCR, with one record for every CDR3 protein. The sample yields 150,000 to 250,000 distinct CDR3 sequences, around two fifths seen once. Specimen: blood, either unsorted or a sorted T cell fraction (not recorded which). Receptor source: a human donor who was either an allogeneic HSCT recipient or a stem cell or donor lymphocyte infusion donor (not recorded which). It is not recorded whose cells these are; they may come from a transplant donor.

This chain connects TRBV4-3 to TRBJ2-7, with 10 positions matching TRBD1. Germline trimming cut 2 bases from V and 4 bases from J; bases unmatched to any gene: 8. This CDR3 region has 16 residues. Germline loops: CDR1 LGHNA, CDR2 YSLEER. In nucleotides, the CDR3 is TGCGCCAGCAGCCAACACTACCGGGACAGGGGTTACGAGCAGTACTTC. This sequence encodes CASSQHYRDRGYEQYF.

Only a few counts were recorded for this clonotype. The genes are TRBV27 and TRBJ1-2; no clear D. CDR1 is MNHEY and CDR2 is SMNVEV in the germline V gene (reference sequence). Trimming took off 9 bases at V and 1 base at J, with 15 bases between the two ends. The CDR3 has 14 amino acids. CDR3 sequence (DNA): TGTGCCAGTTCAGCGGACCAAAATAACTATGGCTACACCTTC. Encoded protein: CASSADQNNYGYTF.

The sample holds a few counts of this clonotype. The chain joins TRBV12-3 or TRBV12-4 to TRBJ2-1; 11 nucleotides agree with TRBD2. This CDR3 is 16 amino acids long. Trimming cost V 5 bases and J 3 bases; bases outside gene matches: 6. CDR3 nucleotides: TGTGCCAGCAGTCTTGTAGCGGGAGGGAACTACAATGAGCAGTTCTTC. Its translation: CASSLVAGGNYNEQFF.

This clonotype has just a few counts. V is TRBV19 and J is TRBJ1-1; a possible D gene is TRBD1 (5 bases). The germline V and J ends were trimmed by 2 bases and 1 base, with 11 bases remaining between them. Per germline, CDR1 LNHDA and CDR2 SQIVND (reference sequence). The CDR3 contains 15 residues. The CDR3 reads CASSIQGYPNTEAFF. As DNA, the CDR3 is TGTGCCAGTAGTATACAGGGATACCCGAACACTGAAGCTTTCTTT.

The CDR3 DNA is TGTGCCAGCAGCTTAGGGGTAGCATCCGTCCAAGAGACCCAGTACTTC. Translation: CASSLGVASVQETQYF. This chain uses TRBV28 with TRBJ2-5, with a weak D call TRBD1 (5 bases). Germline V gives CDR1 MDHEN, CDR2 SYDVKM. The CDR3 spans 16 residues. Trimming cost V 6 bases and J 1 base, with 18 bases left between them.

CDR3 region: CASSYDIRFFGYTF. CDR3 in DNA: TGTGCCAGCAGCTATGACATAAGGTTCTTCGGCTACACCTTC. V and J are TRBV12-3 or TRBV12-4 and TRBJ1-2; D is unresolved. This CDR3 has 14 amino acids. V lost 6 bases and J 8 bases, leaving 19 bases between the germline ends.

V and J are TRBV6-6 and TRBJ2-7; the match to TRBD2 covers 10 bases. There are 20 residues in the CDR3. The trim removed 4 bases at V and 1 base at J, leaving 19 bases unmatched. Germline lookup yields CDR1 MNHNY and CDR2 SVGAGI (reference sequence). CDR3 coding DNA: TGTGCCAGCAGTTCCTTAGGGGGGCGTATGCTAGCGGGAGTATCCTACGAGCAGTACTTC. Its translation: CASSSLGGRMLAGVSYEQYF.

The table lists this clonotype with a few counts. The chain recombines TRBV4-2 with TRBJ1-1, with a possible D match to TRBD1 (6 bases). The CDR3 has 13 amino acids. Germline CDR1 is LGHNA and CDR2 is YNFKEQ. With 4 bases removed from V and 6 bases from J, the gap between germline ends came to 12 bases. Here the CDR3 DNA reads TGTGCCAGCAGCCGGCAGGAGGGGGCTGAAGCTTTCTTT. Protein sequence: CASSRQEGAEAFF.

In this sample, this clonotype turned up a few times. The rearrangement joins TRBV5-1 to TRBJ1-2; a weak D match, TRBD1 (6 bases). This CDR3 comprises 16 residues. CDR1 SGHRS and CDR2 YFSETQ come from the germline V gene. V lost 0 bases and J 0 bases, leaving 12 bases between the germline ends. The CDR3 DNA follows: TGCGCCAGCAGCTTGGAGGGGGAGAGACCTAACTATGGCTACACCTTC. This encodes CASSLEGERPNYGYTF.

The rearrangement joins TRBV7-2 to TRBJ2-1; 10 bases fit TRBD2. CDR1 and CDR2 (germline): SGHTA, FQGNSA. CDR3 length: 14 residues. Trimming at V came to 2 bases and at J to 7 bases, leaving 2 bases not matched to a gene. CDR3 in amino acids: CASSLPSGRNEQFF. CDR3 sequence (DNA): TGTGCCAGCAGCTTACCTAGCGGGAGAAATGAGCAGTTCTTC.

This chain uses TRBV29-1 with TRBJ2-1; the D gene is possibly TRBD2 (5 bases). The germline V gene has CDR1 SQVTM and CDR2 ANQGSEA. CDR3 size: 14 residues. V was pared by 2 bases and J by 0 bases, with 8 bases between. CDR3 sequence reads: CSVELADSYNEQFF. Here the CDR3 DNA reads TGCAGCGTTGAACTAGCAGACTCCTACAATGAGCAGTTCTTC.

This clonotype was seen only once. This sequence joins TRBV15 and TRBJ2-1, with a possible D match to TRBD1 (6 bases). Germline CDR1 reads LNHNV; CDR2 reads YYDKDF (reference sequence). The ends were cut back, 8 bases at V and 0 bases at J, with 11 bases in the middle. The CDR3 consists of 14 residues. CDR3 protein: CATAEGDSYNEQFF. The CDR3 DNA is TGTGCCACCGCCGAGGGGGACTCCTACAATGAGCAGTTCTTC.

The CDR3 here is CASSPTTPNQETQYF. CDR3 DNA sequence: TGTGCCAGCAGCCCGACGACTCCAAACCAAGAGACCCAGTACTTC. V is TRBV5-4 and J is TRBJ2-5, with no clear D. Germline CDR1 is SGHNT and CDR2 is YYREEE (reference sequence). The CDR3 loop spans 15 amino acids. The V and J ends lost 4 bases and 0 bases respectively, with 13 bases between them. Full variable domain (outside the CDR3, taken from reference TRBV5-4 and TRBJ2-5): ETGVTQSPTHLIKTRGQQVTLRCSSQSGHNTVSWYQQALGQGPQFIFQYYREEENGRGNFPPRFSGLQFPNYSSELNVNALELDDSALYLCASSPTTPNQETQYFGPGTRLLVL.

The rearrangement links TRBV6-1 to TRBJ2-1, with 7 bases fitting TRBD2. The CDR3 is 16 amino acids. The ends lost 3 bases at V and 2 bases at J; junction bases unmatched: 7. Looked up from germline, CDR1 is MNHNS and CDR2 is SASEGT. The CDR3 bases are TGTGCCAGCAGTGAGAGGGAGGGAGGGACCTACAATGAGCAGTTCTTC. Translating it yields CASSEREGGTYNEQFF.